This T cell receptor (beta chain) appears in the sequencing data of a study of control samples from healthy donors and cancer patients. CDR3 length equals 14 residues. The V end was cut by 0 bases, the J end by 5 bases, with 11 bases between. CDR1 and CDR2 (germline): MNHEY, SVGEGT. Data came from immunoSEQ multiplex PCR; TCRdb stores just in-frame clones and leaves some out. The sample lists roughly 99,000 clones, roughly four fifths occurring once. This TCR was recovered from a man between 60 and 70 years old in good health. The chain combines TRBV6-2 or TRBV6-3 with TRBJ2-7; no clear D gene. The sequenced sample was blood. The chain's CDR3 is CASSYSSATHEQYF. The CDR3 coding sequence is TGTGCCAGCAGTTACTCATCCGCCACCCACGAGCAGTACTTC.